This TCR beta chain stems from a study of OX40 agonist ivuxolimab in advanced cancers. As for the study in general: With ivuxolimab, an agonistic anti-OX40 (CD134) antibody, patients were treated. The eligibility criteria allowed prior anti-PD-1, anti-PD-L1 or anti-CTLA-4 therapy, and approximately 40% had some. Patients were roughly 83% male with ages roughly 23 to 79, mean approximately 58. Findings and caveats of the study: At doses 0.1 to 3.0 mg/kg, CD4+ and CD8+ clones expanded.

The CDR3 totals 17 residues. V was pared by 0 bases and J by 3 bases, with 10 bases of the junction left unmatched. The germline gives CDR1 SEHNR, CDR2 FQNEAQ (reference sequence). Details on this clone: The antigen is undetermined.

The method was immunoSEQ multiplex PCR; TCRdb's version includes in-frame clones alone and lacks a portion of them. The profile covers 75,000 to 80,000 clones, with around 87% appearing a single time and roughly 0.54% taken by the ten largest. The sample was CD4+ or CD8+ T cells sorted from blood, taken in a trial of the OX40 agonist ivuxolimab. V usage is TRBV7-9 and J usage is TRBJ2-7; TRBD1 matches at 8 bases. The clonotype comes from an adult with an advanced solid tumor such as melanoma, head and neck, liver or kidney cancer. CDR3 protein: CASSLAGPTRGHYEQYF. For the CDR3, the DNA is TGTGCCAGCAGCTTAGCGGGACCCACCAGGGGGCACTACGAGCAGTACTTC. Supplemented by reference TRBV7-9 and TRBJ2-7, the full variable domain reads DTGVSQNPRHKITKRGQNVTFRCDPISEHNRLYWYRQTLGQGPEFLTYFQNEAQLEKSRLLSDRFSAERPKGSFSTLEIQRTEQGDSAMYLCASSLAGPTRGHYEQYFGPGTRLTVT.